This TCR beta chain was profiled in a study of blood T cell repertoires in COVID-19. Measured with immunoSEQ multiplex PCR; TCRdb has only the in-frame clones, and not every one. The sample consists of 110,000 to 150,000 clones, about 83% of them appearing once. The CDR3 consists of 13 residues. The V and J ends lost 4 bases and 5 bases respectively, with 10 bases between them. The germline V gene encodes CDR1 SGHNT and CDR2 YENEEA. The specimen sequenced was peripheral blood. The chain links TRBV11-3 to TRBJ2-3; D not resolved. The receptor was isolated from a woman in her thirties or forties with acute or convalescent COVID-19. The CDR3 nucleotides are TGTGCCAGCAGCTCCCCTTCAGAAGATACGCAGTATTTT. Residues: CASSSPSEDTQYF.